This TCR beta chain was documented in a study of cytomegalovirus exposure and HLA in healthy donors. The CDR3 runs 14 residues. CDR1 and CDR2 from the germline V gene are MNHNS and SASEGT. The V segment lost 4 bases and the J segment 5 bases; nucleotides outside the gene matches: 8. PCR used 60 Vbeta primers and 13 Jbeta primers. Using immunoSEQ multiplex PCR, the repertoire was profiled, and TCRdb retains in-frame clones only, with some absent. The sample yields hundreds of thousands of clones, 75% to 80% seen once. Study-wide results and caveats: Cytomegalovirus status, reportedly, was diagnosed with high specificity and sensitivity by the classifier. Reported findings show TCR beta sequences accurately forecast HLA-A and HLA-B alleles in most subjects. With later analysis, a missense DCLRE1C variant became linked to TCR beta V- and J-gene trimming. The productive fraction for most TCR beta V segments was about 87% or about 30% in an earlier analysis.

About this clone itself: The antigen remains unidentified.

The chain combines TRBV6-1 with TRBJ2-7, with TRBD1 matching 7 bases. The sequenced sample was PBMCs. This TCR derives from a man between 18 and 29 years old in good health and CMV-seronegative. In nucleotides, the CDR3 is TGTGCCAGCAGTGGCCGGACAGGTGTGGACGAGCAGTACTTC. Its protein is CASSGRTGVDEQYF.